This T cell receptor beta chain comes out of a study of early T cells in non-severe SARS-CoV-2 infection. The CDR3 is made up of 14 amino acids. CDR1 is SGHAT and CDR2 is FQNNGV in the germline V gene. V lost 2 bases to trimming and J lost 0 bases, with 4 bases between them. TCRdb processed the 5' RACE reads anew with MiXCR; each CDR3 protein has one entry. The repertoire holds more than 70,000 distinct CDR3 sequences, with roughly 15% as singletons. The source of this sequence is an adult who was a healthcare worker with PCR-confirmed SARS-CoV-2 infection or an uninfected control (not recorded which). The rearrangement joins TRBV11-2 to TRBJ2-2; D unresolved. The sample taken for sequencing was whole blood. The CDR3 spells CASSLHSNTGELFF. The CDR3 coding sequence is TGTGCCAGCAGCTTACACTCGAACACCGGGGAGCTGTTTTTT.